Presented here are 30 T cell receptor beta chains from one specimen sequenced in a study of T cells in women clearing cervical HPV infection. The assay was immunoSEQ multiplex PCR, and TCRdb's table has in-frame clones only and misses some. This sample contains 25,000 to 30,000 clones. The sequenced sample was blood buffy coat. The receptors were gathered from a woman between 18 and 70 years old with a cervical HPV16 infection that either progressed to CIN3+ or cleared (not recorded which).

Points on this clone: The CDR3 extends 3 residues past the end of the read, so its final part is completed from the germline J gene. This chain joins TRBV5-1 and TRBJ2-1, with TRBD1 matching 10 bases. This CDR3 is built from 16 residues. V gave up 0 bases and J gave up 9 bases; unmatched junction bases: 9. Germline V lookup: CDR1 SGHRS, CDR2 YFSETQ. CDR3 DNA, as far as it was read: TGCGCCAGCAGCTTGGGGGACAGGGGTTTCCGGGGTGAG. Translating it yields CASSLGDRGFRGE. The full CDR3 reads CASSLGDRGFRGEQFF.

Turning to this clone: The read gets to within 3 residues of the CDR3 end, and the germline J gene fills in the rest. The chain carries TRBV5-1 and TRBJ2-5; 12 nucleotides align to TRBD2. CDR1 and CDR2 from the germline V gene are SGHRS and YFSETQ. After removal of 4 bases from V and 4 bases from J, the junction contained 8 bases not matched to a gene. The CDR3 totals 16 residues. CDR3 DNA (partial): TGCGCCAGCAGCGTGACTAGCGGGAGAAAGGTAGAGACC. Protein product: CASSVTSGRKVET. The full CDR3 is CASSVTSGRKVETQYF.

As regards this clone: The read ends 3 residues shy of where the CDR3 ends; the end is completed using the germline J gene. The chain links TRBV6-2 or TRBV6-3 to TRBJ2-3, with D possibly matching TRBD1 (5 bases). CDR3 length: 10 residues. Germline-derived CDR1 and CDR2 are MNHEY and SVGEGT. V lost 6 bases and J 7 bases, leaving 5 bases between the germline ends. The DNA read from the CDR3 is TGTGCCAGCAGGGGGCATACG. Its protein product is CASRGHT. The whole CDR3 sequence reads CASRGHTQYF.

Remarks on this clone: The DNA ends 3 residues before the CDR3 does, and the rest of the CDR3 is filled in from the germline J gene. This chain joins TRBV2 and TRBJ1-4, with 9 nucleotides matching TRBD1. Germline loops: CDR1 SNHLY, CDR2 FYNNEI. The CDR3 runs to 14 residues. Incomplete CDR3 DNA: TGTGCCAGCAGTGCGGGACAGGGTGCTTCACCA. Translated: CASSAGQGASP. The whole CDR3 is CASSAGQGASPLFF.

A remark on this clone: Mismatch with germline at one junction end may stem from a read error. The CDR3 goes on 3 residues after the read ends, and that part is filled in from the germline J gene. The V and J genes are TRBV7-7 and TRBJ1-1; the match to TRBD1 covers 8 bases. The CDR3 is 13 residues long. The germline V gene encodes CDR1 SSHAT and CDR2 FNYEAQ (reference sequence). The covered CDR3 bases are TGTGCTAGCAGCTTAGGACAGGGAACTGAA. It translates to CASSLGQGTE. The full CDR3 protein reads CASSLGQGTEAFF.

On this clone itself: Read coverage stops 3 residues before the CDR3 terminus; the germline J gene supplies the remainder. V is TRBV20-1 and J is TRBJ2-7, with 12 positions matching TRBD2. The CDR3 runs 19 residues. After removal of 0 bases from V and 4 bases from J, the junction contained 16 bases not matched to a gene. Germline CDR1 and CDR2: DFQATT and SNEGSKA (reference sequence). CDR3 in amino acids: CSARDLGLAGGPLAYEQYF. CDR3 DNA, as far as it was read: TGCAGTGCTAGAGATCTCGGTCTAGCGGGAGGGCCACTTGCTTACGAG.

With regard to this clone: The read terminates 3 residues ahead of where the CDR3 ends, so the germline J gene completes it. V usage is TRBV19 and J usage is TRBJ2-7; 8 nucleotides line up with TRBD1. Germline V lookup: CDR1 LNHDA, CDR2 SQIVND (reference sequence). With 8 bases clipped from V and 0 bases from J, the junction kept 3 bases outside the gene matches. This CDR3 has 13 residues. CDR3 region: CASGTGSSYEQYF. Partial CDR3 DNA: TGTGCCAGTGGGACAGGTAGCTCCTACGAG.

As to this clone: The observed sequence ends 3 residues before the CDR3 terminus, with the missing tail filled in from the germline J gene. The same CDR3 arises from other DNA sequences in this sample as well. The chain links TRBV18 to TRBJ1-2; D gene uncertain. This CDR3 is 16 amino acids long. Germline lookup yields CDR1 KGHSH and CDR2 LQKENI. Incomplete CDR3 DNA: TGTGCCAGCTCACCATCCGCGGGGAATTTAGCAGATACC. This encodes CASSPSAGNLADT. The complete CDR3 reads CASSPSAGNLADTYTF. Combining the CDR3 with reference TRBV18 and TRBJ1-2 gives the whole variable domain NAGVMQNPRHLVRRRGQEARLRCSPMKGHSHVYWYRQLPEEGLKFMVYLQKENIIDESGMPKERFSAEFPKEGPSILRIQQVVRGDSAAYFCASSPSAGNLADTYTFGSGTRLTVV.

Points on this clone: The CDR3 end falls 3 residues outside the read, so it is completed with the germline J gene. The chain has TRBV6-2 or TRBV6-3 and TRBJ1-2; 12 positions match TRBD1. From germline, CDR1 is MNHEY and CDR2 SVGEGT. This CDR3 comprises 16 residues. The part of the CDR3 DNA that was read is TGTGCCAGCAGTTACTCGATGGGACAGGGGGCGTACGAC. Translating gives CASSYSMGQGAYD. The entire CDR3 protein is CASSYSMGQGAYDYTF.

To note about this clone: Read sequence stops 3 residues before the CDR3 end, and the germline J gene provides the missing end. V and J are TRBV16 and TRBJ1-4; D is perhaps TRBD1 (5 bases). Deletions cut 7 bases from V and 1 base from J, with 10 bases between. The CDR3 runs to 14 residues. The germline V gene encodes CDR1 KGHSY and CDR2 FQNENV. The sequenced part of the CDR3 DNA is TGTGCCAGCAAGACGGGGGTAACTAATGAAAAA. As protein: CASKTGVTNEK. The CDR3 reads in full as CASKTGVTNEKLFF.

Comment on this clone: The read comes to an end 3 residues before the CDR3 does, leaving the germline J gene to fill in the end. This chain uses TRBV5-8 with TRBJ2-3; 7 bases are a match to TRBD1. V gave up 7 bases and J gave up 4 bases; unmatched junction bases: 12. CDR1 is SGHTS, CDR2 YDEGEE, per germline. CDR3 length equals 15 residues. CDR3 residues: CASYDGQARADTQYF. Incomplete CDR3 DNA: TGTGCCAGCTACGACGGACAGGCTCGGGCAGATACG.

The CDR3 DNA, read in part, is TGTGCCAGCAGCTTGCAGGGTGATAGCAATCAGCCG. Translation gives CASSLQGDSNQP. The whole CDR3 protein is CASSLQGDSNQPQYF. The J gene is TRBJ2-3, the V gene TRBV5-5, with D maybe TRBD1 (5 bases). Coverage ceases 3 residues before the CDR3 finishes, and the germline J gene fills in the end. Germline-derived CDR1 and CDR2 are SGHKS and YYEKEE (reference sequence). This CDR3 comprises 15 residues.

CDR3 in amino acids: CASSIWAPLEGYTF. CDR3 bases read: TGTGCCAGTAGTATCTGGGCCCCATTAGAAGGC. The chain joins TRBV19 to TRBJ1-2; no definite D call. Read sequence stops 3 residues before the CDR3 end, and the germline J gene provides the missing end. The length of the CDR3 is 14 residues. Germline CDR1 reads LNHDA; CDR2 reads SQIVND (reference sequence).

Comment on this clone: The CDR3 extends 3 residues past the end of the read, so its final part is completed from the germline J gene. This chain uses TRBV7-9 with TRBJ1-4; 7 positions agree with TRBD1. Germline V gene lookup returns CDR1 SEHNR and CDR2 FQNEAQ (reference sequence). This CDR3 region has 15 residues. The trim removed 2 bases at V and 6 bases at J, leaving 6 bases unmatched. CDR3 DNA (partial): TGTGCCAGCAGCTTATCCGGGACAGAACATGAAAAA. It encodes CASSLSGTEHEK. The CDR3 in its entirety is CASSLSGTEHEKLFF.

For this clone: Read data end 3 residues before the CDR3 end; the end is taken from the germline J gene. The chain is built from TRBV11-2 and TRBJ1-3, with D uncertain. The CDR3 is 13 residues long. From germline, CDR1 is SGHAT and CDR2 FQNNGV. Deletions cut 7 bases from V and 0 bases from J, with 7 bases between. Incomplete CDR3 DNA: TGTGCCAGCAAGGCCCCCTCTGGAAACACC. Amino acid sequence: CASKAPSGNT. The whole CDR3 region reads CASKAPSGNTIYF.

In the case of this clone: The read finishes 3 residues shy of the CDR3 end, and the germline J gene is used to complete it. The chain combines TRBV18 with TRBJ2-2; the D gene is possibly TRBD2 (5 bases). Germline V gene data show CDR1 as KGHSH and CDR2 as LQKENI. The CDR3 contains 17 residues. CDR3: CASSRLQKNDYDEKLFF. CDR3 DNA, as far as it was read: TGTGCCAGCTCACGGCTACAGAAGAATGACTACGATGAAAAG.

CDR3 sequence reads: CASSFDRVLTNEKLFF. CDR3 bases read: TGTGCCAGCAGTTTCGACAGGGTATTGACTAATGAAAAG. V and J are TRBV2 and TRBJ2-2; 7 positions agree with TRBD1. Read coverage stops 3 residues before the CDR3 terminus; the germline J gene supplies the remainder. Germline assignment: CDR1 SNHLY and CDR2 FYNNEI. The CDR3 spans 16 residues.

As to this clone: The read falls 3 residues short of the CDR3 end, and the missing part is taken from the germline J gene. The rearrangement links TRBV4-2 to TRBJ2-5; D might be TRBD2 (5 bases). Trimming left V 5 bases short and J 5 bases short, with 18 bases between. This CDR3 is 15 amino acids long. The germline gives CDR1 LGHNA, CDR2 YNFKEQ. This chain's CDR3 is CASSVQTGYRETQYF. The CDR3 bases that were read are TGTGCCAGCAGCGTTCAGACGGGGTATCGGGAGACC.

A word on this clone: Read coverage stops 3 residues before the CDR3 terminus; the germline J gene supplies the remainder. The chain employs TRBV2 and TRBJ2-1; 15 bases are shared with TRBD2. The CDR3 is 16 amino acids. Germline V gene data show CDR1 as SNHLY and CDR2 as FYNNEI. V dropped 6 bases and J dropped 7; count of bases not matched to a gene: 7. The CDR3 bases that were read are TGTGCCAGCAGCTCCGGGACTAGCGGGGGGCTTAATGAG. Residues: CASSSGTSGGLNE. The full CDR3 protein is CASSSGTSGGLNEQFF.

Note on this clone: Read coverage stops 3 residues before the CDR3 terminus; the germline J gene supplies the remainder. The chain combines TRBV5-1 with TRBJ1-4, with unresolved D. The CDR3 is 13 residues long. V was clipped by 4 bases and J by 1 base, with 5 bases between them. CDR1 and CDR2 (germline): SGHRS, YFSETQ. CDR3 DNA (partial): TGCGCCAGCAGCGCGGGAACTAATGAAAAA. It codes for CASSAGTNEK. The CDR3 in its entirety is CASSAGTNEKLFF.

To note about this clone: Read coverage stops 3 residues before the CDR3 terminus; the germline J gene supplies the remainder. J is TRBJ2-7 and V is TRBV30; D is unresolved. The CDR3 runs to 14 residues. The germline V and J ends were trimmed by 1 base and 0 bases, with 10 bases remaining between them. Germline V gives CDR1 GTSNPN, CDR2 SVGIG (reference sequence). Partial CDR3 DNA: TGTGCCTGGAGTGCCCGTTACGGCTCCTACGAG. Protein: CAWSARYGSYE. In full, the CDR3 reads CAWSARYGSYEQYF.

To note about this clone: The observed sequence ends 3 residues before the CDR3 terminus, with the missing tail filled in from the germline J gene. The chain recombines TRBV19 with TRBJ1-2; 8 nucleotides agree with TRBD1. Germline V lookup: CDR1 LNHDA, CDR2 SQIVND (reference sequence). This CDR3 is 14 amino acids long. Here the CDR3 reads CASSGGAGSYDYTF. Incomplete CDR3 DNA: TGTGCCAGTTCAGGGGGCGCGGGATCCTACGAC.

About this clone: The CDR3 extends 3 residues past the end of the read, so its final part is completed from the germline J gene. The chain is built from TRBV6-2 or TRBV6-3 and TRBJ1-1; D is perhaps TRBD1 (5 bases). The CDR3 is 13 amino acids. Looked up from germline, CDR1 is MNHEY and CDR2 is SVGEGT. Incomplete CDR3 DNA: TGTGCCAGCAGTTACGGGCGGGGACGGAAG. Protein sequence: CASSYGRGRK. In full, the CDR3 is CASSYGRGRKAFF.

As regards this clone: The CDR3 is cut off 3 residues early in the read; its end comes from the germline J gene. The chain has TRBV18 and TRBJ1-4, with D maybe TRBD1 (6 bases). The germline CDR1 and CDR2 sequences are KGHSH and LQKENI. This CDR3 has 14 residues. The sequenced CDR3 bases are TGTGCCAGCTCACCAACAGGGAGCGATTCACCA. Protein: CASSPTGSDSP. The CDR3 in its entirety is CASSPTGSDSPLFF.

Notes on this clone: The read halts 3 residues ahead of the CDR3 end, with the missing end drawn from the germline J gene. The rearrangement links TRBV19 to TRBJ2-1, with 10 bases lining up with TRBD2. CDR3 length: 15 amino acids. Germline loops: CDR1 LNHDA, CDR2 SQIVND (reference sequence). J gave up 9 bases and V 4 bases, and 9 bases lay outside the gene matches. The CDR3 protein is CASSSELAGDGEQFF. The covered CDR3 bases are TGTGCCAGTAGTAGCGAGCTAGCGGGAGACGGTGAG.

Of note for this clone: The CDR3 end lies 3 residues beyond the end of the read and is filled in from the germline J gene. The chain has TRBV7-6 and TRBJ1-2; a weak D match, TRBD1 (5 bases). Germline CDR1 is SGHVS and CDR2 is FNYEAQ. CDR3 length: 17 amino acids. CDR3 amino acids: CASSLASSSGDSYDYTF. The part of the CDR3 DNA that was read is TGTGCCAGCAGCTTAGCGAGTTCTAGCGGGGACTCCTACGAC.

On this clone itself: From the germline J gene comes the end of the CDR3, since the read stops 3 residues before it. The chain uses TRBV27 and TRBJ2-1, with 9 bases aligning to TRBD2. CDR1 is MNHEY and CDR2 is SMNVEV in the germline V gene (reference sequence). The V and J ends lost 1 base and 7 bases, in that order; junction bases with no gene match: 2. CDR3 length equals 14 residues. CDR3 DNA (partial): TGTGCCAGCAGTTTATGGCTAGCGGGGAATGAG. This sequence encodes CASSLWLAGNE. The whole CDR3 reads CASSLWLAGNEQFF.

Its frequency marks this clone as medium-sized. The read comes to an end 3 residues before the CDR3 does, leaving the germline J gene to fill in the end. The chain combines TRBV18 with TRBJ2-7; 7 bases fit TRBD1. Germline V gives CDR1 KGHSH, CDR2 LQKENI. Trimming cost V 4 bases and J 3 bases; bases outside gene matches: 6. The CDR3 is 14 residues long. The sequenced part of the CDR3 DNA is TGTGCCAGCTCACACCGGGACAGAGTCTACGAG. It is translated as CASSHRDRVYE. Given in full, the CDR3 is CASSHRDRVYEQYF. The entire variable domain, with the rest obtained from reference TRBV18 and TRBJ2-7, is as follows: NAGVMQNPRHLVRRRGQEARLRCSPMKGHSHVYWYRQLPEEGLKFMVYLQKENIIDESGMPKERFSAEFPKEGPSILRIQQVVRGDSAAYFCASSHRDRVYEQYFGPGTRLTVT.

For this clone: The read falls 3 residues short of the CDR3 end, and the missing part is taken from the germline J gene. The J gene is TRBJ2-7, the V gene TRBV6-1, with TRBD1 matching 8 bases. This CDR3 contains 15 residues. The germline gives CDR1 MNHNS, CDR2 SASEGT. V was clipped by 1 base and J by 0 bases; unmatched bases: 2. The covered CDR3 bases are TGTGCCAGCAGTGAAGGGACAGGGAGCTCCTACGAG. Its translation is CASSEGTGSSYE. The CDR3 in its entirety is CASSEGTGSSYEQYF.

Concerning this clone itself: The read finishes 3 residues shy of the CDR3 end, and the germline J gene is used to complete it. The chain links TRBV18 to TRBJ2-1; 7 nucleotides match TRBD1. Germline assignment: CDR1 KGHSH and CDR2 LQKENI. The CDR3 consists of 15 residues. The V gene end was trimmed by 2 bases and the J gene end by 3 bases; junction bases not matched to a gene: 4. The CDR3 bases that were read are TGTGCCAGCTCACCAAGGTCAGGGGGCTACAATGAG. Its protein product is CASSPRSGGYNE. The whole CDR3 is CASSPRSGGYNEQFF.